Sequencing of this TCR beta chain was carried out in a study of beta chain features in type 1 diabetes. The entirety of the isolated RNA underwent reverse transcription, so expressed TCRB transcripts were sequenced. Here immunoSEQ multiplex PCR was the method, and the copy in TCRdb shows in-frame clones only, minus some. The sample lists some 280,000 clones; around an eighth were seen once. V was shortened by 2 bases and J by 1 base, with 9 bases between the two germline ends. There are 14 residues in the CDR3. Germline CDR1 is MNHNS and CDR2 is SASEGT. Points from the study as a whole: Researchers report that Type 1 diabetes patients had moderately but significantly shorter TCRB CDR3s across all four CD4+ subsets.

This clone was counted only a few times. What it recognizes is unknown. The origin of this receptor is a young man with type 1 diabetes. The V call is TRBV6-1, the J call TRBJ2-7; weak D call: TRBD2 (5 bases). Material: naive CD4+ T cells from blood. CDR3 residues: CASSEPGESYEQYF. As DNA, the CDR3 is TGTGCCAGCAGTGAACCCGGGGAATCCTACGAGCAGTACTTC.